This TCR beta chain was captured by sequencing in a study of blood T cell repertoires in COVID-19. About the study: Sources were T cells, B-cell-depleted T cells, or PBMCs; the material itself was cDNA or gDNA.

The CDR3 contains 18 residues. The V gene's germline CDR1 is SGDLS and CDR2 YYNGEE. Trimming stripped 1 base from V and 1 base from J, with 17 bases between. Source study methods: How many nucleated cells were present was estimated from reference gene primer amplification. The assay was immunoSEQ multiplex PCR, and TCRdb's table has in-frame clones only and misses some. The V and J calls and clone size are taken from that table; D and trimming were inferred from the DNA. This table has over 200,000 clones, about 87% appearing once. The source of this sequence is a woman aged 25 to 39 who had been exposed to COVID-19. Sequenced material: PBMCs or T cells enriched from blood (not recorded which). The rearrangement joins TRBV9 to TRBJ2-2, with D maybe TRBD2 (6 bases). DNA for the CDR3: TGTGCCAGCAGCGTAAGAATCGGGGGAGCGGAGAACACCGGGGAGCTGTTTTTT. This sequence encodes CASSVRIGGAENTGELFF.